This TCR beta chain is drawn from a study of untreated major depressive disorder (dated by TCRdb to between 2018 and 2020). Study-wide context: A cross-sectional case-control design was used to compare T cell phenotype and TCR repertoire between antidepressant-free major depressive disorder patients and individually matched non-depressed controls. The sequencing was a follow-up to the differences in Vbeta 5.1, Vbeta 11 and Vbeta 22 usage that flow cytometry had picked up across the whole cohort. The research as a whole found: In CD4+ T cells, sequencing confirmed that depressed patients used TRBV05-01 (Vbeta 5.1) more than controls did, with a one-tailed test giving p = 0.040. In every sequenced subject, all of the top five TRBV05-01 clones were private clones. A comparatively small study sample was produced by the strict matching and exclusion criteria, and the generalizability of findings was thereby limited. For the sequencing comparisons, planned one-tailed tests were run on just three Vbeta families that had been chosen in advance. In the sequencing data, TRBV25-01 and TRBV02-01 usage matched the flow-cytometry pattern but was not statistically significant.

About this clone itself: Its antigen is unknown. No clone much larger than this one lies a single base away; base qualities are absent.

Relative to germline, V is 4 bases shorter and J is 4 bases shorter, with 13 bases between their ends. Counted from cysteine to phenylalanine, this CDR3 has 15 amino acids. The CDR3 DNA has 45 bases and is translated from base 1. The germline V gene encodes CDR1 LNHDA and CDR2 SQIVND (reference sequence). Every depressed patient was matched in pairs with a non-depressed control on sex, age, current smoking status and body mass index. Every participant was of European descent. Patients had a DSM-IV diagnosis of major depressive disorder with a Hamilton Rating Scale for Depression score of at least 18. Before enrollment, patients had taken no psychiatric medication, antidepressants included, for at least 8 weeks. Depression severity among patients ranged from moderate to severe. All participants were excluded for major medical conditions, Axis I/II comorbidities, regular medication or illicit drug use, or drinking over 100 g alcohol weekly. Around 28 ml of peripheral blood was drawn into EDTA tubes from each participant. Using the BD IMag Human CD4 T Lymphocyte Enrichment Set, CD4+ T cells were purified from thawed PBMCs via magnetic negative selection. A purity of around 94% was typically achieved with the CD4+ enrichment method, as confirmed by flow cytometry. TCRbeta sequencing was performed on a subgroup of roughly 5 case-control pairs selected blind to chemokine receptor expression and flow-cytometric repertoire skewing results. Every blood sample was taken in the morning at 8:00 a.m., after which PBMCs were separated out using Ficoll-Hypaque gradient centrifugation. PBMCs were gradually cooled to -80 degrees C for cryopreservation and then kept in liquid nitrogen until assay.

The Qiagen DNeasy Blood and Tissue Kit was used to extract total genomic DNA from the purified CD4+ T cells. Using immunoSEQ immunosequencing protocols, the TCRbeta CDR3 region, as defined by IMGT, was amplified and sequenced. The authors' analysis ran thus. Raw sequence data were preprocessed by the immunoSEQ service for PCR and sequencing error correction. After being loaded into the immunoSEQ Analyzer, the data underwent further analysis with VDJtools v1.0.7. The paired Wilcoxon signed-rank test was used to test for differences between patients and controls. TCRdb obtained this table from immuneACCESS and retained in-frame rearrangements with V and J assigned. These tables miss some clones; where compared with another copy, unresolved V genes account for less than half of the shortfall, and the remainder is unexplained. From that table come the V and J calls and clone size; the DNA was used to work out D and trimming. In all, the sample holds roughly 14,000 clones, and 75% to 95% of those were seen once. Clones ranked in the top ten supply about 1.5% of the sample.

The material sequenced was CD4+ T cells from PBMCs. The chain joins TRBV19 to TRBJ1-4; no D gene can be assigned with confidence. This clonotype originated in a woman younger than 45 with major depressive disorder. At the DNA level, the sequence is TGTGCCAGTAGTAAAGGAAAGGGAAATAATGAAAAACTGTTTTTT. It translates as CASSKGKGNNEKLFF.